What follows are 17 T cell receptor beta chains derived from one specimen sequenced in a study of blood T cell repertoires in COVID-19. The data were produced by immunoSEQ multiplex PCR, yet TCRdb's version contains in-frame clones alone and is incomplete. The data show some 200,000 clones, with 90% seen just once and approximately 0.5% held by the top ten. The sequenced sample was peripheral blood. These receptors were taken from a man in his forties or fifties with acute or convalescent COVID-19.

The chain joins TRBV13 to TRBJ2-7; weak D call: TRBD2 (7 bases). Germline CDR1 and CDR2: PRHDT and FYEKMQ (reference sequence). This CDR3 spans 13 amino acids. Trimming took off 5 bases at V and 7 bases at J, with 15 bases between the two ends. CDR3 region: CASSQGGGREQYF. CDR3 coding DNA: TGTGCCAGCAGCCAAGGGGGGGGGAGGGAGCAGTACTTC.

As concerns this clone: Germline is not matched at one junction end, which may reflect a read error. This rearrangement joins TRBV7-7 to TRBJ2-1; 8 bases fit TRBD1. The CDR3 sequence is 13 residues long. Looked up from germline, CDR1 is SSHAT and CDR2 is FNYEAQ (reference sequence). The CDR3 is CASSLGTGLEQFF. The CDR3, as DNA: TGTGCTAGCAGCTTAGGGACAGGCCTTGAGCAGTTCTTC. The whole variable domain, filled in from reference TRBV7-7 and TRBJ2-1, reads GAGVSQSPRYKVTKRGQDVTLRCDPISSHATLYWYQQALGQGPEFLTYFNYEAQPDKSGLPSDRFSAERPEGSISTLTIQRTEQRDSAMYRCASSLGTGLEQFFGPGTRLTVL.

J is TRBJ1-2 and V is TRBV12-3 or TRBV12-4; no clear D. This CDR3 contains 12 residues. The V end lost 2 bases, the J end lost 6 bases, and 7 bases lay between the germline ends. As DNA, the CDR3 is TGTGCCAGCAGTTTACGCGGGGATGGCTACACCTTC. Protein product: CASSLRGDGYTF.

The DNA for the CDR3 is TGTGCCAGCAGCTTATCAGGACAGGGTGATCAGCCCCAGCATTTT. Protein: CASSLSGQGDQPQHF. The J gene is TRBJ1-5, the V gene TRBV7-2; 8 bases are shared with TRBD1. The length of the CDR3 is 15 residues. CDR1 is SGHTA and CDR2 is FQGNSA in the germline V gene. The ends lost 2 bases at V and 5 bases at J; junction bases unmatched: 5.

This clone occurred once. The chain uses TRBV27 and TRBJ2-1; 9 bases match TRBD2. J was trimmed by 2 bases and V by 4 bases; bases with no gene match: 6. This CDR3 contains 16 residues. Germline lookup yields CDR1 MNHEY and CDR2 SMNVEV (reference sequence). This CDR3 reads CASSYLAGSAYNEQFF. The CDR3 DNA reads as TGTGCCAGCAGTTATCTAGCGGGATCGGCCTACAATGAGCAGTTCTTC.

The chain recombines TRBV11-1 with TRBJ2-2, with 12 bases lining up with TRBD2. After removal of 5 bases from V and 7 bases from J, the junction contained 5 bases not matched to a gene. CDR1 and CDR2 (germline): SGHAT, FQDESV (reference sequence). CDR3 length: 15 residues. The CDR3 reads CASSPRLAGVGELFF. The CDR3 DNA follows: TGTGCCAGCAGCCCAAGACTAGCGGGGGTCGGGGAGCTGTTTTTT.

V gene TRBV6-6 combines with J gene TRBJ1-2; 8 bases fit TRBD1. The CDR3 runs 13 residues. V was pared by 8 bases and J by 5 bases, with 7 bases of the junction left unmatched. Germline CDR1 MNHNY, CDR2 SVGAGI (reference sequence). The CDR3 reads CASSPGGFYGYTF. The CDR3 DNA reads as TGTGCCAGCTCCCCAGGGGGCTTTTATGGCTACACCTTC.

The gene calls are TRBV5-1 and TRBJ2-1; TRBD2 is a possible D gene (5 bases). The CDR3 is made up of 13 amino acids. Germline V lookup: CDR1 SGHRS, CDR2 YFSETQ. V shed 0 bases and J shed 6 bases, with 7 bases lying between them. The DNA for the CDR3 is TGCGCCAGCAGCTTGGGGGCGGGCAATGAGCAGTTCTTC. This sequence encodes CASSLGAGNEQFF.

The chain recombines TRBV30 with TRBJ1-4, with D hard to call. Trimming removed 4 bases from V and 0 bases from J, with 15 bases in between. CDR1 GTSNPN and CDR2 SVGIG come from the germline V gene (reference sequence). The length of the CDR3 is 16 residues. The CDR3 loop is CAWTFSVGATNEKLFF. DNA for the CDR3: TGTGCCTGGACTTTTTCGGTCGGAGCAACTAATGAAAAACTGTTTTTT.

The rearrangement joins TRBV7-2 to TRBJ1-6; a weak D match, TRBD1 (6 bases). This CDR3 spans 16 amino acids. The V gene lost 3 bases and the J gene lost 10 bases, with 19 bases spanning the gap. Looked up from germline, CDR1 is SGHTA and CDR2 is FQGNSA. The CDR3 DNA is TGTGCCAGCAGCTTTAGGCAGGGGACGGCGAGCTCACCCCTCCACTTT. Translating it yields CASSFRQGTASSPLHF.

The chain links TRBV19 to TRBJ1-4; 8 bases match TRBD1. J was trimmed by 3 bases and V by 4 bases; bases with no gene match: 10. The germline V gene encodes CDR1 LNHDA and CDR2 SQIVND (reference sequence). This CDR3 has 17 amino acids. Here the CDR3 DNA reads TGTGCCAGTAGTAAGAGGGCAGGGGGCCGTGCTAATGAAAAACTGTTTTTT. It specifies CASSKRAGGRANEKLFF.

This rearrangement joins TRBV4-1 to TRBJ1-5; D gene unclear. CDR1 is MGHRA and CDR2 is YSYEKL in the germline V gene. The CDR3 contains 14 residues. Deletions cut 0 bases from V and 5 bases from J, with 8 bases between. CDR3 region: CASSQDGTDQPQHF. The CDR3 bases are TGCGCCAGCAGCCAAGACGGCACAGATCAGCCCCAGCATTTT.

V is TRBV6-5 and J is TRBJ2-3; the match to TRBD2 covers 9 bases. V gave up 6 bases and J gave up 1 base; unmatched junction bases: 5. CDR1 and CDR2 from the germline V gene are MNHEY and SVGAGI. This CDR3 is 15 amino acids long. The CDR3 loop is CASSLQRGGTDTQYF. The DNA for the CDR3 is TGTGCCAGCAGCCTACAGCGGGGGGGCACAGATACGCAGTATTTT.

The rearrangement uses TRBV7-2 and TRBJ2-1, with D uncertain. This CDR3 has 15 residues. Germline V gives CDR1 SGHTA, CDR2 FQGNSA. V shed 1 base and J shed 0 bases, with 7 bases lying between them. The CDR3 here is CASSLGLSSYNEQFF. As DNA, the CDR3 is TGTGCCAGCAGCTTAGGGTTGAGCTCCTACAATGAGCAGTTCTTC. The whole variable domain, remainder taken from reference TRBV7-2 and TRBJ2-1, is GAGVSQSPSNKVTEKGKDVELRCDPISGHTALYWYRQSLGQGLEFLIYFQGNSAPDKSGLPSDRFSAERTGGSVSTLTIQRTQQEDSAVYLCASSLGLSSYNEQFFGPGTRLTVL.

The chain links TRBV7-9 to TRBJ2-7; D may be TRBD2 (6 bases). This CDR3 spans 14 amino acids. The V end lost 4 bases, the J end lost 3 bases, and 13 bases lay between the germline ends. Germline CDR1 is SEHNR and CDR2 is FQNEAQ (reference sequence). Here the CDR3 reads CASSSGSPIYEQYV. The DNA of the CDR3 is TGTGCCAGCAGCTCCGGGAGTCCAATCTACGAGCAGTACGTC.

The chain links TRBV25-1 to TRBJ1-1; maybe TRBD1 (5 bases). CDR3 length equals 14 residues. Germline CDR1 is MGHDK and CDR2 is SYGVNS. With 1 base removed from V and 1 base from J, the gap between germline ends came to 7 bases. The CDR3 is CASSEWGGNTEAFF. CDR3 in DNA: TGTGCCAGCAGTGAATGGGGGGGGAACACTGAAGCTTTCTTT.

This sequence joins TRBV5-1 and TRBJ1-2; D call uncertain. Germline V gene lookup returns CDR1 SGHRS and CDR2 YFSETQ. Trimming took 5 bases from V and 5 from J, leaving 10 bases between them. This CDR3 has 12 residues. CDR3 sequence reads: CASRSGEYGYTF. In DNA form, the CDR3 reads TGCGCCAGCAGATCTGGGGAGTATGGCTACACCTTC. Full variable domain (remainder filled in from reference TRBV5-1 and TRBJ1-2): KAGVTQTPRYLIKTRGQQVTLSCSPISGHRSVSWYQQTPGQGLQFLFEYFSETQRNKGNFPGRFSGRQFSNSRSEMNVSTLELGDSALYLCASRSGEYGYTFGSGTRLTVV.